This TCR beta chain stems from a study of Ad26.COV2.S vaccination and SARS-CoV-2 variants. Sample treatment: 19 received Ad26.COV2.S at low or high dose, single or two shots; about 5 received placebo; per-sample allocation not given. At day 63 after the first vaccine or placebo injection, samples were drawn. The CDR3 extends over 13 amino acids. Germline values: CDR1 LGHNA, CDR2 YSLEER. V dropped 1 base and J dropped 7 bases, with 10 bases sitting between them. The method was immunoSEQ multiplex PCR; TCRdb's version includes in-frame clones alone and lacks a portion of them. The sample gives some 480,000 clones, around 88% of which show up once; roughly 13% is in the top ten.

V gene TRBV4-3 combines with J gene TRBJ1-2, with D possibly matching TRBD1 (6 bases). The specimen comprised peripheral blood, sampled in a trial of Ad26.COV2.S vaccine versus placebo. This TCR derives from a person aged 18-60 years who received the Ad26.COV2.S COVID-19 vaccine or a placebo. CDR3 sequence reads: CASSQVVGGGYTF. CDR3 sequence (DNA): TGCGCCAGCAGCCAAGTTGTAGGGGGTGGCTACACCTTC.